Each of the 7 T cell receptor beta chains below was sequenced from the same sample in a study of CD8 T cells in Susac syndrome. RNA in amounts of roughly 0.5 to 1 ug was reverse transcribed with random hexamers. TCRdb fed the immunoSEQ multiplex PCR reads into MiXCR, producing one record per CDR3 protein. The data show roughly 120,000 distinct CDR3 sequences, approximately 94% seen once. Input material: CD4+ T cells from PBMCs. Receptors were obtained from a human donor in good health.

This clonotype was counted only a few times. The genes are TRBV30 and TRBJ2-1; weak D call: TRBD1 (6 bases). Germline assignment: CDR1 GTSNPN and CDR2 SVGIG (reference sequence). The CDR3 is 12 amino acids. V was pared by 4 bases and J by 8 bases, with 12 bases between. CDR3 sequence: CAWIVRGYEQFF. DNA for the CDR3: TGTGCCTGGATCGTCAGGGGTTATGAGCAGTTCTTC.

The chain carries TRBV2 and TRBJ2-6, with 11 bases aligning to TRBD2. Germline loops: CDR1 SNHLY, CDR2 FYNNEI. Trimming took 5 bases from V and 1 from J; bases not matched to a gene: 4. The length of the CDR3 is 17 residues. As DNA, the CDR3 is TGTGCCAGCAGTCGTCTAGCGGGAGGATCTGGGGCCAACGTCCTGACTTTC. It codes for CASSRLAGGSGANVLTF.

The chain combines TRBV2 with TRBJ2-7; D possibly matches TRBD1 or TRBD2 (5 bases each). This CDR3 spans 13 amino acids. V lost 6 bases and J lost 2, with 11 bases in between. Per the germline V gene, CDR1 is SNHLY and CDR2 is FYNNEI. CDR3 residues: CASRRDGTYEQYF. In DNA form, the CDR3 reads TGTGCCAGCAGAAGGGACGGAACCTACGAGCAGTACTTC. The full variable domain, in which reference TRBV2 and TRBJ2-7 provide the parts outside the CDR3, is EPEVTQTPSHQVTQMGQEVILRCVPISNHLYFYWYRQILGQKVEFLVSFYNNEISEKSEIFDDQFSVERPDGSNFTLKIRSTKLEDSAMYFCASRRDGTYEQYFGPGTRLTVT.

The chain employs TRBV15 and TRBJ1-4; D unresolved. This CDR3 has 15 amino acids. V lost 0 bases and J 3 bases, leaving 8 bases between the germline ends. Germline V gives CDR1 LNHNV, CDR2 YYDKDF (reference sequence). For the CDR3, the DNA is TGTGCCACCAGCAGAGATGTGGGTGCTAATGAAAAACTGTTTTTT. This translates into CATSRDVGANEKLFF.

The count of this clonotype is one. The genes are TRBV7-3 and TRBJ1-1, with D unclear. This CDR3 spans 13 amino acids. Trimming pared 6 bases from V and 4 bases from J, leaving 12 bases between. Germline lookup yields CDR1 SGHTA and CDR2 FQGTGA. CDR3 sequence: CASSMEASTEAFF. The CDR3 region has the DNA TGTGCCAGCAGTATGGAAGCAAGCACTGAAGCTTTCTTT. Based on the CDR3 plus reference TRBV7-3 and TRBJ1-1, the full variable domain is GAGVSQTPSNKVTEKGKYVELRCDPISGHTALYWYRQSLGQGPEFLIYFQGTGAADDSGLPNDRFFAVRPEGSVSTLKIQRTERGDSAVYLCASSMEASTEAFFGQGTRLTVV.

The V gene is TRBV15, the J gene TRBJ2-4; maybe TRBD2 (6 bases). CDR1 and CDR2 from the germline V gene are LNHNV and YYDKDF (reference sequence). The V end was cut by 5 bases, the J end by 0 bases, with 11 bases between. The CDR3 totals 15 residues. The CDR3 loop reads CATSGRGLAKNIQYF. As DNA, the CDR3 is TGTGCCACCAGCGGAAGGGGACTAGCCAAAAACATTCAGTACTTC.

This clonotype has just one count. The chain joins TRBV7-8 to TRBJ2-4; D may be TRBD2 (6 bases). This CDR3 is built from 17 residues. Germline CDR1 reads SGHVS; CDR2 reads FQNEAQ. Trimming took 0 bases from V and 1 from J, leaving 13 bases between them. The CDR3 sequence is CASSLAGGGAAKNIQYF. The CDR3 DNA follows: TGTGCCAGCAGCTTAGCCGGAGGAGGGGCTGCCAAAAACATTCAGTACTTC. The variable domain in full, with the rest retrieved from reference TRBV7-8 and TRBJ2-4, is GAGVSQSPRYKVAKRGQDVALRCDPISGHVSLFWYQQALGQGPEFLTYFQNEAQLDKSGLPSDRFFAERPEGSVSTLKIQRTQQEDSAVYLCASSLAGGGAAKNIQYFGAGTRLSVL.